The source of this T cell receptor (beta chain) is a study of cytomegalovirus exposure and HLA in healthy donors. The PCR contained 60 Vbeta and 13 Jbeta primers. TCRdb's table, derived via immunoSEQ multiplex PCR, lists solely in-frame clones and lacks some. The sample records about 78,000 clones, 65% to 80% being singletons. Note on this clone: The target antigen is unknown.

Study observations and caveats: Analysis performed later found about 18,000 TCR beta sequences associated with HLA alleles at 0.05 false discovery rate. The authors listed about 170 TCR beta chains as cytomegalovirus-associated.

The TCR originated in a woman aged 40 to 55 in good health and CMV-seropositive. Sample: PBMCs.

The DNA for the CDR3 is TGCGCCAGCAGCCAAGATCAGGGACTACCCATCAATGAGCAGTTCTTC. Translated, it gives CASSQDQGLPINEQFF. The chain recombines TRBV4-1 with TRBJ2-1, with 7 positions matching TRBD2. Germline V gene data show CDR1 as MGHRA and CDR2 as YSYEKL. This CDR3 has 16 residues. The trim removed 0 bases at V and 6 bases at J, leaving 8 bases unmatched.